Below, one TCR beta chain is given with its context. Per the germline V gene, CDR1 is LNHNV and CDR2 is YYDKDF (reference sequence). This CDR3 is built from 16 residues. V gave up 0 bases and J gave up 0 bases, with 12 bases separating them. These data originate in a study of blood T cell repertoires in COVID-19. As for the study in general: From the United States, Italy and Spain came samples of acute and convalescent COVID-19.

Original methodology: Amplification of reference gene primers provided the estimated nucleated cell counts. Repertoires were generated with immunoSEQ multiplex PCR, while TCRdb's copy carries only in-frame clones and drops some. V and J calls plus clone size are reproduced from that table; the DNA served to infer D and trimming. The sample shows approximately 28,000 clones, 90% of them seen only once. The receptor was isolated from a woman aged 60-75 years with active COVID-19. Input material: peripheral blood. V is TRBV15 and J is TRBJ2-7; D is possibly TRBD2 (6 bases). The CDR3 DNA reads as TGTGCCACCAGCAGAGATCGGGCGGGGCCCTCCTACGAGCAGTACTTC. It codes for CATSRDRAGPSYEQYF.